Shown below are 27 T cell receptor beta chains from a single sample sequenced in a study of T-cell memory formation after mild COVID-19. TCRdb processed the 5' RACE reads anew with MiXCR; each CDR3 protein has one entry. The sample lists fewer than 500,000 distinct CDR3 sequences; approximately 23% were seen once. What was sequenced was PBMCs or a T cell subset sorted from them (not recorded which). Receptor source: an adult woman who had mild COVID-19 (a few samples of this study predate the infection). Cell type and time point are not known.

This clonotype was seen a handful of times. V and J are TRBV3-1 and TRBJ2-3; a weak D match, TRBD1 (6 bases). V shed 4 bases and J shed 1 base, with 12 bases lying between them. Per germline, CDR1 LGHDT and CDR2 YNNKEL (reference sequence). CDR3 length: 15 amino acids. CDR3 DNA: TGTGCCAGCAGCCTCCGGGACACCGGCACAGATACGCAGTATTTT. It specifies CASSLRDTGTDTQYF.

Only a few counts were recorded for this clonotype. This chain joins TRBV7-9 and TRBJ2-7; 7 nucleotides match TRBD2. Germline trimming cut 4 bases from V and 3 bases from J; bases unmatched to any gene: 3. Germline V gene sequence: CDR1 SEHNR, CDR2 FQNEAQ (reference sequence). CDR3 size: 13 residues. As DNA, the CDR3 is TGTGCCAGCAGCTGGGAGGGCCTCTACGAGCAGTACTTC. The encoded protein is CASSWEGLYEQYF.

DNA of the CDR3: TGCGCCAGCAGCAAGGACTCTTCGGGCAATGAGCAGTTCTTC. Protein product: CASSKDSSGNEQFF. The rearrangement uses TRBV5-1 and TRBJ2-1, with a possible D match to TRBD2 (5 bases). The CDR3 sequence is 14 residues long. The V gene lost 4 bases and the J gene lost 6 bases, with 14 bases spanning the gap. In germline, CDR1 is SGHRS, CDR2 YFSETQ.

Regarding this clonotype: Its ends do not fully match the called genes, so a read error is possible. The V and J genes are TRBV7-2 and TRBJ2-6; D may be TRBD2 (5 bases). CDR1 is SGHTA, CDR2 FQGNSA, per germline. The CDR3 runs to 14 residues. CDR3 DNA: TGTGCCAGCAGCCTAGCCGCTGGGGCCAACGTCCTGACTTTC. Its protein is CASSLAAGANVLTF.

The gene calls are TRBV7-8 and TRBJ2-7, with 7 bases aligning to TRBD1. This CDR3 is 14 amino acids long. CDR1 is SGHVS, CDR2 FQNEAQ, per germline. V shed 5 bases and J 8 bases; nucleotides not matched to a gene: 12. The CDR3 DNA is TGTGCCAGCAGCCCGCAAAGACAGGGTTTGCAGCAGTACTTC. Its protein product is CASSPQRQGLQQYF.

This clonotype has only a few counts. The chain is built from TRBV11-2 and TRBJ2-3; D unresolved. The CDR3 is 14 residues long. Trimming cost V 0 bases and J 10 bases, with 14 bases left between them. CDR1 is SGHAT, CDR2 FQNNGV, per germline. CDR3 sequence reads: CASSLDIGSDAQYF. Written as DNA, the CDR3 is TGTGCCAGCAGCTTAGATATCGGGTCAGACGCGCAGTATTTT.

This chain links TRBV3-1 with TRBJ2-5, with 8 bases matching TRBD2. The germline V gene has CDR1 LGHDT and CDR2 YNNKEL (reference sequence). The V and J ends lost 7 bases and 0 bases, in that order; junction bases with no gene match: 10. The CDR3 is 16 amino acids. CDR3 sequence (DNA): TGTGCCAGCACCCATGAGCGGGGGATCGACCAAGAGACCCAGTACTTC. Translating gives CASTHERGIDQETQYF.

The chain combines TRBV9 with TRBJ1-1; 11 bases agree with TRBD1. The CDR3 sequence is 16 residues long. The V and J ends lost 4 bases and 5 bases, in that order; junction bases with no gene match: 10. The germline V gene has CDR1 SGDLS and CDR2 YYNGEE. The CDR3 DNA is TGTGCCAGCAGCTTAAATGGACAGGGGGCGAGGACTGAAGCTTTCTTT. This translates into CASSLNGQGARTEAFF.

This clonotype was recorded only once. The DNA for the CDR3 is TGCGCCAGCAGCCAAGCAGGGGGCTCCGAGCAGTACTTC. This translates into CASSQAGGSEQYF. This rearrangement joins TRBV4-1 to TRBJ2-7; TRBD1 agrees at 8 bases. Losses at the gene ends were 1 base for V and 6 bases for J; bases not matched to a gene: 2. This CDR3 spans 13 amino acids. Germline CDR1 reads MGHRA; CDR2 reads YSYEKL.

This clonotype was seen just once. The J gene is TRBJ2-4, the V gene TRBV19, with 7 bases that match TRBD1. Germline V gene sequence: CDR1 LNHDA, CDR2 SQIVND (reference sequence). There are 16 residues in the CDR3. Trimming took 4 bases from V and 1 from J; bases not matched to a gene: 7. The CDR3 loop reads CASSTIDRAAKNIQYF. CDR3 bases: TGTGCCAGTAGTACCATCGACAGGGCCGCCAAAAACATTCAGTACTTC. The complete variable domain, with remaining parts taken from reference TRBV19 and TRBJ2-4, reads DGGITQSPKYLFRKEGQNVTLSCEQNLNHDAMYWYRQDPGQGLRLIYYSQIVNDFQKGDIAEGYSVSREKKESFPLTVTSAQKNPTAFYLCASSTIDRAAKNIQYFGAGTRLSVL.

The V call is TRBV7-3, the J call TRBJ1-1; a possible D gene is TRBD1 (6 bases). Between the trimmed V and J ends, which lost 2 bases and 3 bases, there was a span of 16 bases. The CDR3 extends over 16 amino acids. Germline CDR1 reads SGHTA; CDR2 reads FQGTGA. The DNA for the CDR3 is TGTGCCAGCAGCTTAGCGGCGGGGGCCCCGGACACTGAAGCTTTCTTT. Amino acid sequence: CASSLAAGAPDTEAFF.

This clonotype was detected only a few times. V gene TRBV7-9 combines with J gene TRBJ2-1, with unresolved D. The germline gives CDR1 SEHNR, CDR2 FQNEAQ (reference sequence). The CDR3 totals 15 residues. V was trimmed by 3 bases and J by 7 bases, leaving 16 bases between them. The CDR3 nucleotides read TGTGCCAGCAGCTTCCTGATATATGGGTATAATGAGCAGTTCTTC. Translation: CASSFLIYGYNEQFF.

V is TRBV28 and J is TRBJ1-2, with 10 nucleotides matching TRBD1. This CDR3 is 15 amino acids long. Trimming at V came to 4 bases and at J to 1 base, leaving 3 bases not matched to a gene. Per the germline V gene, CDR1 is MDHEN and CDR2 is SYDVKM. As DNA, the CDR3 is TGTGCCAGCAGTTCGGGACAGGGGAATAACTATGGCTACACCTTC. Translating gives CASSSGQGNNYGYTF.

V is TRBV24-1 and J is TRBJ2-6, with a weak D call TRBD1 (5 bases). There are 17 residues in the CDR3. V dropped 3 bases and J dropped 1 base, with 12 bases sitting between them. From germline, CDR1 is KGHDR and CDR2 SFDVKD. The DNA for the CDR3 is TGTGCCACCAGTGATCTCGGAAAGGGGTCTGGGGCCAACGTCCTGACTTTC. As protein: CATSDLGKGSGANVLTF.

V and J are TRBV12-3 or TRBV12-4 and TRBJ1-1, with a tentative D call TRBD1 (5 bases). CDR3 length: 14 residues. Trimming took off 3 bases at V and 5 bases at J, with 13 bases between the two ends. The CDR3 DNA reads TGTGCCAGCAGTTTTGATCGGGGGAGTACTGAAGCTTTCTTT. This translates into CASSFDRGSTEAFF.

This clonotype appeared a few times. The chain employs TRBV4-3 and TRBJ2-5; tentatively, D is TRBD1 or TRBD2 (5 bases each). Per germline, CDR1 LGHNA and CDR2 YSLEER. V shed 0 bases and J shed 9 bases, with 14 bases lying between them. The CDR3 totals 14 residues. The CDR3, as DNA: TGCGCCAGCAGCCAAGATCGGGGCCCCGTCGCCCAGTACTTC. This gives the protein CASSQDRGPVAQYF.

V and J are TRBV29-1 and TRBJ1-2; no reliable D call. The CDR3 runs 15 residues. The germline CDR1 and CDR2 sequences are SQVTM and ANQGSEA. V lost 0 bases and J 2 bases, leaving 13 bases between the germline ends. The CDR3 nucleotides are TGCAGCGTTGAAGATCAGCCCCTTAACAACTATGGCTACACCTTC. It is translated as CSVEDQPLNNYGYTF.

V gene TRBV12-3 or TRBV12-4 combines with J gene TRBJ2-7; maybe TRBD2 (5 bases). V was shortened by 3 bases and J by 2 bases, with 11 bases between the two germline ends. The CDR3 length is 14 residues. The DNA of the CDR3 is TGTGCCAGCAGTTTCGGGTCGGGAACCTACGAGCAGTACTTC. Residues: CASSFGSGTYEQYF.

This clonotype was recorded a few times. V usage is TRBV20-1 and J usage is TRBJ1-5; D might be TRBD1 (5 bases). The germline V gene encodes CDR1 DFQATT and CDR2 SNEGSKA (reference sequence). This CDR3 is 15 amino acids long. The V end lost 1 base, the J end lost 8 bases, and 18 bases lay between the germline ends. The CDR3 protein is CSARVRGAFGEPQHF. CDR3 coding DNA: TGCAGTGCTAGAGTCCGAGGGGCGTTCGGGGAGCCCCAGCATTTT.

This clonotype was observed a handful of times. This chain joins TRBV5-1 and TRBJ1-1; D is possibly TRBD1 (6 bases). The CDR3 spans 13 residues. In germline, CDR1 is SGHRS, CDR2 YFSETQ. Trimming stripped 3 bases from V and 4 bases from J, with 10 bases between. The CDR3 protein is CASSYGTSTEAFF. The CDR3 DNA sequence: TGCGCCAGCAGCTACGGGACATCCACTGAAGCTTTCTTT.

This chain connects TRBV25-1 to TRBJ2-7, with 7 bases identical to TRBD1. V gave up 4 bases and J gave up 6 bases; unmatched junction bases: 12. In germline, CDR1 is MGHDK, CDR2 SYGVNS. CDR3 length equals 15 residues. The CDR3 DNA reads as TGTGCCAGCAGTGTGTATAAAACCGGGGACAGCGAGCAGTACTTC. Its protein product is CASSVYKTGDSEQYF.

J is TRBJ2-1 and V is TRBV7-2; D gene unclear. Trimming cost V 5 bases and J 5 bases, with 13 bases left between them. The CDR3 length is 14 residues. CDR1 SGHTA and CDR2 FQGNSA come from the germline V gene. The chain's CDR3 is CASSPSRWDNEQFF. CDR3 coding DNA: TGTGCCAGCAGCCCCTCGAGGTGGGACAATGAGCAGTTCTTC.

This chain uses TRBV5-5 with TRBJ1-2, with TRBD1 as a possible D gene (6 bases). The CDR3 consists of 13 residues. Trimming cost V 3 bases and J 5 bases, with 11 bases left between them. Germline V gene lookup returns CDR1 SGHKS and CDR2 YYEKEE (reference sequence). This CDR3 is CASSSDSKYGYTF. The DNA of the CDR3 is TGTGCCAGCAGCTCGGACAGTAAATATGGCTACACCTTC.

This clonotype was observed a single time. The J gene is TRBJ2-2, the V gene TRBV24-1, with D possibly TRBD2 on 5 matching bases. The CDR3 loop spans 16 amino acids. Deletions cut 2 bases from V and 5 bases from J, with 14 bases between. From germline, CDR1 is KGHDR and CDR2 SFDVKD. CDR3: CATSDWTVGETGELFF. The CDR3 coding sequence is TGTGCCACCAGTGATTGGACCGTCGGGGAGACCGGGGAGCTGTTTTTT.

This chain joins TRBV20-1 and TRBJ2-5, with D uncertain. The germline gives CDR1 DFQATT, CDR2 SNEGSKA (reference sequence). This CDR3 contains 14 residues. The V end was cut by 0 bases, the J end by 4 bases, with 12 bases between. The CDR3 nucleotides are TGCAGTGCTAGAGAGGGCGGACCGGGAGAGACCCAGTACTTC. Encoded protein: CSAREGGPGETQYF.

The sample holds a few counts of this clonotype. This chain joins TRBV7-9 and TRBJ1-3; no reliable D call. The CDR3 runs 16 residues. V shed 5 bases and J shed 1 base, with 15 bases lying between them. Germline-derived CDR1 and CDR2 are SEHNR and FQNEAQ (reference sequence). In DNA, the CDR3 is TGTGCCAGCAGCCCGTCCCCGGTGGCGTCTGGAAACACCATATATTTT. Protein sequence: CASSPSPVASGNTIYF.

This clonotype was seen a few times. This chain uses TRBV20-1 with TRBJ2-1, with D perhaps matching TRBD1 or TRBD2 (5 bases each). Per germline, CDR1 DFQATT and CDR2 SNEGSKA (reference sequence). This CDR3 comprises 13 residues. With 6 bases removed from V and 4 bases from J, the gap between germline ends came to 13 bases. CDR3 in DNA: TGCAGTGCGACTGGGGACCGGTACAATGAGCAGTTCTTC. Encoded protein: CSATGDRYNEQFF.